Described below is a single T cell receptor beta chain sequence and its context. The sample holds many counts of this clonotype. Its target antigen remains unknown. No base quality information exists; no much larger clone differs at one position. Hyperthyroidism patients were newly diagnosed, with disease duration under 2 months, and aged 18 to 65 years. Anyone with other autoimmune diseases, uncontrolled infections, pregnancy or lactation was excluded from the study. Diagnosis relied on clinical symptoms, serum thyroxine, TRAb, thyroid ultrasound and orbital computed tomography. Total RNA was extracted using Trizol reagent, and RNA quality was checked on an Agilent 2100 Bioanalyzer. CDR3 length: 15 amino acids, cysteine to phenylalanine. Just the 45-base CDR3 DNA is kept, in frame starting at base 1. V is clipped by 6 bases and J by 0 bases, and the sequence between their germline boundaries is 11 bases long.

This entry belongs to a study of Graves' ophthalmopathy and Graves' hyperthyroidism (dated 2018 in TCRdb). For the wider study: A patient counted as having stable hyperthyroidism if there was no progression to ophthalmopathy within 18 months of follow-up. The study used signatures of the TCR beta repertoire to tell Graves' ophthalmopathy apart from Graves' hyperthyroidism and to predict which patients would progress to ophthalmopathy. In total, approximately 130 blood samples were TCR-sequenced: around 42 ophthalmopathy, some 75 hyperthyroidism and about 17 hyperthyroidism-to-ophthalmopathy patients. To explore V-J signatures distinguishing ophthalmopathy from hyperthyroidism, a discovery set of under 110 patients (fewer than 45 ophthalmopathy, 55 to 60 stable hyperthyroidism) was enrolled. An independent validation cohort was composed of some 19 hyperthyroidism patients and around 15 patients who later progressed from hyperthyroidism to ophthalmopathy. In roughly 6 hyperthyroidism patients, T-cell repertoires of thyroid tissue and blood were compared. Following sampling, methimazole starting at 30 mg daily was administered to hyperthyroidism patients, and high-dose intravenous methylprednisolone was administered to ophthalmopathy patients.

For repertoire sequencing, the TCR beta CDR3 regions were amplified from RNA transcripts. The first round of RT-PCR was done with HTBI primers and the Qiagen OneStep RT-PCR kit, and was followed by a second round of multiplex PCR, then size selection and purification. Libraries were sequenced paired-end with 100 bp reads on an Illumina HiSeq2000. Concerning the study's data processing: SOAPnuke was used to process the reads, removing any read that contained adapters or uncalled bases, had a mean Phred below 15, or lacked an exact match to the constant primer or identifier. High-quality paired reads were merged with COPE v1.2.5. Each unique nucleotide sequence was treated as a clonotype, and MiTCR v1.1 was used to align the clonotypes to the IMGT TRB V, D and J references. The analysis was limited to V-J combinations with a frequency above 0.0001, which together covered 99.2% of repertoires. For each V-J combination, a TCR clonal expansion and chaos score was defined as the ratio of F50 clonal expansion to chaos observed in the TCRdist matrix. Welch's t-statistics and random forest were used to reduce the features to about twelve V-J combinations, which were then used as input to a naive Bayes classifier. The similarity between thyroid and blood repertoires was quantified using the Morisita-Horn index. TCRdb reworked the public reads: Q25 trimming with fastp, MiXCR clone assembly, productive beta chains retained. Merged by CDR3 protein, the rows form single entries marked with the most common genes and DNA. The authors' filters were not applied to this entry. The sample table holds more than 1,000,000 distinct CDR3 sequences, of which roughly 35% were seen once. Of the sample, 11% is held by the ten largest clones.

What the study reported, not specific to this receptor: No statistical method was used to set the sample size in advance, and the investigators knew which group each participant was assigned to. Most of the expanded thyroid clonotypes with a frequency above 0.001 were also detected in blood, and it was suggested that the thyroid immune response may be reflected by blood repertoires. The 13-signature model separated ophthalmopathy from stable hyperthyroidism with 87.88% sensitivity and roughly 84% specificity in cross-validation, and 80%/75% in the test set. In validation, the model predicted ophthalmopathy progression with more than 55% sensitivity and less than 80% specificity; some 13 predicted patients were CT-confirmed with GO in a median of 6.5 months.

The sequencing input was peripheral blood or thyroid tissue (not recorded which). The sequence joins TRBV12-3 or TRBV12-4 to TRBJ1-4, with the D gene not clear enough to name. This clonotype was sampled from an adult man with Graves' hyperthyroidism. For the CDR3, the sequence is CASRQWVSTNEKLFF. The DNA reads as follows: TGTGCCAGCAGGCAGTGGGTTTCAACTAATGAAAAACTGTTTTTT.